The clone carrying this T cell receptor (beta chain) has just a few counts. The antigen remains unidentified. Unique molecular identifiers were incorporated during preparation of the TCRbeta library. TCRdb independently ran MiXCR on the PCR reads; one entry per CDR3 protein. The sample shows around 450,000 distinct CDR3 sequences, about 45% of them seen only once. The data derive from a study of T-cell reconstitution after alpha-beta-depleted transplantation in children. Study results and limitations: After one year, T-cell counts and TCRbeta diversity mostly came from new T cells. Some patients showed high day-60 TCRbeta diversity, which derived from surviving recipient T cells and thymic progenitors. About two months after transplant, alpha-beta T cells reportedly came from several hundred expanded graft clones.

This CDR3 has 15 residues. Germline assignment: CDR1 SGHAT and CDR2 FQNNGV. Germline trimming cut 5 bases from V and 0 bases from J; bases unmatched to any gene: 4. This chain links TRBV11-2 with TRBJ2-7; 10 bases map to TRBD2. The input for sequencing was PBMCs, taken before TCRalphabeta/CD19-depleted stem cell transplant. The sequence derives from a girl aged 2-10 years with aplastic anemia, due to receive a stem cell transplant. The CDR3: CASSEGLALSYEQYF. DNA for the CDR3: TGTGCCAGCAGCGAGGGACTAGCGCTCTCCTACGAGCAGTACTTC.